Listed below are T cell receptor beta chains from one sample, sequenced in a study of blood T cell repertoires in COVID-19. The protocol was immunoSEQ multiplex PCR, while the TCRdb copy is restricted to in-frame clones and leaves out a portion. In the table there are around 480,000 clones, around 90% of which are singletons. The sample comprised PBMCs or T cells enriched from blood (not recorded which). The source of these receptors is a woman aged 18-29 years who had recovered from COVID-19. Both conserved end residues are part of each CDR3. Each record gives: D gene, clone size, J gene, V gene, CDR3 protein, CDR3 DNA. D genes are given only for firm matches. Part of the rows lack a size; the others show once, few, many or a class for expanded clones.

D: TRBD1; size: .; J: TRBJ1-4; V: TRBV10-3; CDR3: CAISAGTENEKLFF; DNA: TGTGCCATCAGTGCGGGGACAGAGAATGAAAAACTGTTTTTT
D: TRBD1; size: .; J: TRBJ1-1; V: TRBV5-4; CDR3: CASSSPTGGNTEAFF; DNA: TGTGCCAGCAGCTCCCCGACAGGGGGGAACACTGAAGCTTTCTTT
D: TRBD1; size: once; J: TRBJ1-6; V: TRBV15; CDR3: CATSSGMDRGNSPLHF; DNA: TGTGCCACCAGCAGTGGGATGGACAGGGGAAATTCACCCCTCCACTTT
D: TRBD1; size: .; J: TRBJ1-5; V: TRBV10-1; CDR3: CASSVTGDRDCQPQHF; DNA: TGCGCCAGCAGTGTCACAGGGGATCGTGACTGTCAGCCCCAGCATTTT
D: .; size: .; J: TRBJ1-1; V: TRBV3-1/TRBV3-2; CDR3: CASGGFTKPNTEAFF; DNA: TGTGCCAGCGGCGGGTTCACAAAGCCGAACACTGAAGCTTTCTTT
D: .; size: .; J: TRBJ2-5; V: TRBV2; CDR3: CASRTLGGGGETQYF; DNA: TGTGCCAGCAGGACCCTTGGGGGGGGCGGGGAGACCCAGTACTTC
D: .; size: .; J: TRBJ1-2; V: TRBV2; CDR3: CASRDDRLHGYTF; DNA: TGTGCCAGCAGAGACGACAGGCTCCATGGCTACACCTTC
D: .; size: .; J: TRBJ2-7; V: TRBV2; CDR3: CASSARFTGIMGYEQYF; DNA: TGTGCCAGCAGTGCGAGATTTACAGGGATTATGGGCTACGAGCAGTACTTC
D: .; size: .; J: TRBJ1-5; V: TRBV4-1; CDR3: CASSQDGPGGQPQHF; DNA: TGCGCCAGCAGCCAAGATGGCCCGGGAGGTCAGCCCCAGCATTTT
D: .; size: once; J: TRBJ1-6; V: TRBV28; CDR3: CASSLGRPGYNSPLHF; DNA: TGTGCCAGCAGTTTAGGCCGGCCAGGGTATAATTCACCCCTCCACTTT
D: TRBD1; size: .; J: TRBJ2-7; V: TRBV11-2; CDR3: CASSAVRGQGSYEQYF; DNA: TGTGCCAGCAGCGCCGTGAGGGGACAGGGGTCCTACGAGCAGTACTTC
D: .; size: .; J: TRBJ2-7; V: TRBV6-5; CDR3: CASSREDGEQYF; DNA: TGTGCCAGCAGCAGGGAAGATGGCGAGCAGTACTTC
D: TRBD1; size: .; J: TRBJ1-1; V: TRBV9; CDR3: CASSALGQGDTEAFF; DNA: TGTGCCAGCAGCGCCCTCGGACAGGGAGACACTGAAGCTTTCTTT
D: TRBD1; size: few; J: TRBJ2-7; V: TRBV11-2; CDR3: CASSYGTGGQEQYF; DNA: TGTGCCAGCAGCTACGGGACAGGGGGCCAAGAGCAGTACTTC
D: TRBD2; size: .; J: TRBJ2-7; V: TRBV5-1; CDR3: CASSREGTESYEQYF; DNA: TGCGCCAGCAGCCGGGAGGGGACGGAGTCCTACGAGCAGTACTTC
D: .; size: .; J: TRBJ1-1; V: TRBV7-2; CDR3: CATTLGVLNTEAFF; DNA: TGTGCCACCACTCTCGGGGTGTTGAACACTGAAGCTTTCTTT
D: .; size: .; J: TRBJ1-6; V: TRBV19; CDR3: CASSIMGAADSPLHF; DNA: TGTGCCAGTAGTATTATGGGGGCTGCAGATTCACCCCTCCACTTT